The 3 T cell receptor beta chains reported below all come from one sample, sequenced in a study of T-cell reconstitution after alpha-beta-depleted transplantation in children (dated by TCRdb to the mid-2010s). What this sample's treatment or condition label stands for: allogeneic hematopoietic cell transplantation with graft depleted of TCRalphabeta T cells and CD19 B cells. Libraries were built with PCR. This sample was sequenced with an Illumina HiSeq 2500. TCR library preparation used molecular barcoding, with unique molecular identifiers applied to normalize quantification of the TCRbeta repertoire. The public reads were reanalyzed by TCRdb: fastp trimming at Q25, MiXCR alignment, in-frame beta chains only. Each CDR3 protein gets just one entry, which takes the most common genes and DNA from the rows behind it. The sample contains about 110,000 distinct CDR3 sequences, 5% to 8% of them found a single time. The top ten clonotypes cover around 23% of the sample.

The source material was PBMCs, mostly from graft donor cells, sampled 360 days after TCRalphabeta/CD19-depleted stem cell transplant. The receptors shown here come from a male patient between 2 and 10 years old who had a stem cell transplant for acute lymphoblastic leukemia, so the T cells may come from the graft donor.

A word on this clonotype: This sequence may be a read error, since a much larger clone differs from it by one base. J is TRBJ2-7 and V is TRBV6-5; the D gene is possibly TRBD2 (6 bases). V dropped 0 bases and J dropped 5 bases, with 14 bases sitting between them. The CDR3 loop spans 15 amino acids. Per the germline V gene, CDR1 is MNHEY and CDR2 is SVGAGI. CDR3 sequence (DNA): TGTGCCAGCAGTTACTCTGTATCGGGAGTCCACGAGCAGTACTTC. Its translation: CASSYSVSGVHEQYF.

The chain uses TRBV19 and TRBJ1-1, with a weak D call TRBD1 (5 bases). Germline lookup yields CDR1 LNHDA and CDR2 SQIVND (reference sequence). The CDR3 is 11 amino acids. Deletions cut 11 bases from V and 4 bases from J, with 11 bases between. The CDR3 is CAAGRVTEAFF. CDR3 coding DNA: TGTGCCGCGGGACGGGTCACTGAAGCTTTCTTT.

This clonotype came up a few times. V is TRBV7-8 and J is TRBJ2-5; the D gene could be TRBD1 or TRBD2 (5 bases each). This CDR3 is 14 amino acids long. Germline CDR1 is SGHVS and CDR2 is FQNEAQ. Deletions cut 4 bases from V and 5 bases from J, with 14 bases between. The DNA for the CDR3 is TGTGCCAGCAGCTCGGGACGGTTCGGGGAGACCCAGTACTTC. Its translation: CASSSGRFGETQYF. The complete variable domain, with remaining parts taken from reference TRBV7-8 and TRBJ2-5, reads GAGVSQSPRYKVAKRGQDVALRCDPISGHVSLFWYQQALGQGPEFLTYFQNEAQLDKSGLPSDRFFAERPEGSVSTLKIQRTQQEDSAVYLCASSSGRFGETQYFGPGTRLLVL.